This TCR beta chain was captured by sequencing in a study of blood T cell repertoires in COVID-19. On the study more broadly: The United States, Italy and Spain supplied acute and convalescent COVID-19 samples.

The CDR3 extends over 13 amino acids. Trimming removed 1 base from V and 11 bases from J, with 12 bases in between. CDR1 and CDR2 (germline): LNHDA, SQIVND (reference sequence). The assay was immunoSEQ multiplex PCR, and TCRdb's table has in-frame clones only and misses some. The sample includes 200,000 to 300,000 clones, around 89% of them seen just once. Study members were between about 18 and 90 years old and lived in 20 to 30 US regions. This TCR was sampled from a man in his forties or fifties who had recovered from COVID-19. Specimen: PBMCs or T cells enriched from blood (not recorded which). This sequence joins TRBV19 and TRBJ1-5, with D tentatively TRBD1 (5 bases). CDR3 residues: CASSIASGGSQHF. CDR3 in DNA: TGTGCCAGTAGTATAGCCTCGGGGGGGTCCCAGCATTTT.